This TCR beta chain was sequenced for a study of control samples from healthy donors and cancer patients. Sequenced by immunoSEQ multiplex PCR; TCRdb stores in-frame clones only, minus some. This sample has over 150,000 clones, with over 80% found just once. V was clipped by 4 bases and J by 2 bases; unmatched bases: 6. Germline CDR1 and CDR2: PRHDT and FYEKMQ (reference sequence). CDR3 length equals 15 residues. This clonotype originated in a man aged 18 to 30 in good health. This rearrangement joins TRBV13 to TRBJ2-5; 8 bases map to TRBD2. The sample comprised blood. The CDR3 DNA reads TGTGCCAGCAGCTCCGGGGGGGCCGGACAAGAGACCCAGTACTTC. It codes for CASSSGGAGQETQYF.